The entry that follows covers one TCR beta chain sequence. The antigen is not known. The data were obtained in a study of T cells expressing NK-cell markers. General observations from the study: In a handful of donors, these clonotypes also led the CD3+CD56-NKG2C+ fraction.

Scientists made TCR beta cDNA using 5'RACE template switching with UMIs. TCRdb reprocessed the 5' RACE reads, keeping one entry per CDR3 protein, no DNA. The record lists some 440,000 distinct CDR3 sequences, of which the ten most abundant hold 1.4% to 1.5%. The length of the CDR3 is 16 residues. Germline values: CDR1 LNHNV, CDR2 YYDKDF (reference sequence). Material for sequencing was blood T cells: a sorted CD56 or NKG2C T cell subset, CD4+ or CD8+ T cells, or bulk PBMC T cells (not recorded which). The gene calls are TRBV15 and TRBJ1-1. The TCR comes from a woman aged 45-60 years in good health. The CDR3 loop is CATSRHTASWKTEAFF.